The 24 T cell receptor beta chains below come from one sample, sequenced in a study of stem cell transplantation in POMP-related autoinflammatory disease. Sequencing was performed with immunoSEQ multiplex PCR; in TCRdb, only in-frame clones are kept and a portion is missing. The data contain about 68,000 clones, about nine tenths of them singletons. Sample: CD4+ T cells from PBMCs, taken after stem cell transplantation. The receptors were gathered from a human patient with POMP-related autoinflammation and immune dysregulation (PRAID). Some T cells may arise from the graft donor.

The chain employs TRBV28 and TRBJ2-7, with D maybe TRBD1 (5 bases). CDR3 length: 14 residues. V gave up 5 bases and J gave up 5 bases, with 16 bases separating them. CDR1 MDHEN and CDR2 SYDVKM come from the germline V gene. This CDR3 is CASSGLRGRNEQYF. The CDR3 nucleotides read TGTGCCAGCAGTGGGCTAAGGGGCAGGAACGAGCAGTACTTC.

The V and J genes are TRBV24-1 and TRBJ2-1; D may be TRBD2 (6 bases). Germline lookup yields CDR1 KGHDR and CDR2 SFDVKD. V was shortened by 3 bases and J by 5 bases, with 13 bases between the two germline ends. The CDR3 has 15 residues. The CDR3 loop is CATSDAVSGDNEQFF. In nucleotides, the CDR3 is TGTGCCACCAGTGATGCCGTTAGCGGAGACAATGAGCAGTTCTTC.

The J gene is TRBJ1-5, the V gene TRBV18; D is undetermined. This CDR3 contains 13 residues. Deletions cut 6 bases from V and 5 bases from J, with 11 bases between. The V gene's germline CDR1 is KGHSH and CDR2 LQKENI. The CDR3 nucleotides are TGTGCCAGCTCCTGGGAAGGTTATCAGCCCCAGCATTTT. This gives the protein CASSWEGYQPQHF.

The V gene is TRBV7-2, the J gene TRBJ2-1; no reliable D call. The germline CDR1 and CDR2 sequences are SGHTA and FQGNSA. The CDR3 runs to 13 residues. Trimming took 1 base from V and 4 from J, leaving 5 bases between them. Written as DNA, the CDR3 is TGTGCCAGCAGCTTAGTAGGATACAATGAGCAGTTCTTC. It is translated as CASSLVGYNEQFF. The variable domain in full, completed from reference TRBV7-2 and TRBJ2-1, reads GAGVSQSPSNKVTEKGKDVELRCDPISGHTALYWYRQSLGQGLEFLIYFQGNSAPDKSGLPSDRFSAERTGGSVSTLTIQRTQQEDSAVYLCASSLVGYNEQFFGPGTRLTVL.

This chain joins TRBV5-1 and TRBJ2-6; possible D gene TRBD2, 6 bases. Germline CDR1 and CDR2: SGHRS and YFSETQ. CDR3 length: 14 residues. V dropped 7 bases and J dropped 2 bases, with 10 bases sitting between them. The CDR3 nucleotides are TGCGCCAGCGGGCGGGATCCTGGGGCCAACGTCCTGACTTTC. The encoded protein is CASGRDPGANVLTF.

V is TRBV28 and J is TRBJ2-7; no reliable D call. Germline assignment: CDR1 MDHEN and CDR2 SYDVKM. Trimming stripped 7 bases from V and 3 bases from J, with 10 bases between. CDR3 length: 12 amino acids. The CDR3 DNA reads as TGTGCCAGCAATTTGGGCGGCTACGAGCAGTACTTC. This codes for CASNLGGYEQYF.

A single count supports this clone. This chain connects TRBV6-2 or TRBV6-3 to TRBJ2-5, with D tentatively TRBD1 (6 bases). The ends were cut back, 1 base at V and 1 base at J, with 13 bases in the middle. This CDR3 region has 16 residues. Germline loops: CDR1 MNHEY, CDR2 SVGEGT. CDR3 loop: CASSYLGAGVQETQYF. The CDR3 bases are TGTGCCAGCAGTTACTTGGGGGCGGGTGTCCAAGAGACCCAGTACTTC.

The V and J genes are TRBV6-5 and TRBJ2-3; the match to TRBD2 covers 9 bases. The CDR3 totals 15 residues. Germline V lookup: CDR1 MNHEY, CDR2 SVGAGI. J lost 6 bases, V lost 1 base, and 5 bases had no gene match. The CDR3 DNA follows: TGTGCCAGCAGTTACTTGGCGGGAGGGGTGGATACGCAGTATTTT. Translation gives CASSYLAGGVDTQYF.

V and J are TRBV19 and TRBJ2-5; D is ambiguous. The CDR3 runs to 13 residues. V was cut by 6 bases and J by 3 bases, with 11 bases left in between. CDR1 LNHDA and CDR2 SQIVND come from the germline V gene (reference sequence). The CDR3 DNA follows: TGTGCCAGTAGCCCGACCTACGAAGAGACCCAGTACTTC. Protein: CASSPTYEETQYF.

The sample holds one count of this clone. This chain uses TRBV19 with TRBJ2-3, with TRBD2 identical over 7 bases. The CDR3 extends over 16 amino acids. Germline V CDR1 and CDR2: LNHDA, SQIVND (reference sequence). V lost 3 bases and J lost 2; bases outside the gene matches: 8. This CDR3 reads CASSIRGAGITDTQYF. CDR3 coding DNA: TGTGCCAGTAGTATTAGAGGAGCGGGGATCACAGATACGCAGTATTTT. Based on the CDR3 plus reference TRBV19 and TRBJ2-3, the full variable domain is DGGITQSPKYLFRKEGQNVTLSCEQNLNHDAMYWYRQDPGQGLRLIYYSQIVNDFQKGDIAEGYSVSREKKESFPLTVTSAQKNPTAFYLCASSIRGAGITDTQYFGPGTRLTVL.

The chain uses TRBV29-1 and TRBJ1-2, with D hard to call. Germline lookup yields CDR1 SQVTM and CDR2 ANQGSEA. CDR3 size: 10 residues. V was trimmed by 5 bases and J by 6 bases, leaving 7 bases between them. CDR3 DNA sequence: TGCAGCGTTCGGGCAGATGGCTACACCTTC. It yields the protein CSVRADGYTF.

The chain employs TRBV12-5 and TRBJ2-3; weak D call: TRBD2 (7 bases). The CDR3 has 15 amino acids. The V gene's germline CDR1 is LGHNT and CDR2 FRNRAP. Trimming left V 6 bases short and J 0 bases short, with 13 bases between. CDR3 amino acids: CASGRGGPSTDTQYF. CDR3 nucleotide sequence: TGTGCTAGTGGAAGGGGGGGACCCAGCACAGATACGCAGTATTTT.

In this sample, this clone turned up once. V and J are TRBV7-3 and TRBJ2-3, with no clear D. From germline, CDR1 is SGHTA and CDR2 FQGTGA. Trimming cost V 6 bases and J 2 bases, with 12 bases left between them. There are 14 residues in the CDR3. DNA of the CDR3: TGTGCCAGCAGACTGAACGGTTTCACAGATACGCAGTATTTT. Amino acid sequence: CASRLNGFTDTQYF.

The genes are TRBV2 and TRBJ1-2, with 8 bases matching TRBD1. CDR3 size: 17 residues. CDR1 and CDR2 (germline): SNHLY, FYNNEI. V dropped 5 bases and J dropped 2; count of bases not matched to a gene: 13. CDR3 region: CASSTINPGQENYGYTF. The CDR3 bases are TGTGCCAGCAGTACAATAAATCCGGGACAGGAGAACTATGGCTACACCTTC.

This chain links TRBV29-1 with TRBJ2-5, with TRBD1 identical over 7 bases. There are 12 residues in the CDR3. Germline CDR1 SQVTM, CDR2 ANQGSEA. The trim removed 3 bases at V and 5 bases at J, leaving 3 bases unmatched. The CDR3 here is CSVESGQETQYF. The CDR3 nucleotides read TGCAGCGTTGAGTCGGGACAGGAGACCCAGTACTTC.

The chain links TRBV6-5 to TRBJ2-2; 8 nucleotides line up with TRBD1. CDR1 MNHEY and CDR2 SVGAGI come from the germline V gene. Trimming took 8 bases from V and 5 from J; bases not matched to a gene: 7. The CDR3 is 14 residues long. CDR3 residues: CASSTGGGTGELFF. The CDR3 DNA follows: TGTGCCAGCTCAACAGGGGGTGGTACCGGGGAGCTGTTTTTT.

Concerning this clone: One end of the junction is discordant with germline, which a read error may explain. The CDR3 nucleotides are TGCGCCAGCAGCCAAGATAATTCAGGACCGACTTTC. It codes for CASSQDNSGPTF. This sequence joins TRBV4-1 and TRBJ1-2, with D uncertain. The CDR3 totals 12 residues. Germline V gene sequence: CDR1 MGHRA, CDR2 YSYEKL.

V and J are TRBV18 and TRBJ1-1; D is ambiguous. V was cut by 4 bases and J by 7 bases, with 7 bases left in between. Looked up from germline, CDR1 is KGHSH and CDR2 is LQKENI. The length of the CDR3 is 11 residues. CDR3 sequence: CASSLESEAFF. The CDR3 DNA reads TGTGCCAGCTCACTTGAGAGTGAAGCTTTCTTT.

The V gene is TRBV20-1, the J gene TRBJ2-3; possible D gene TRBD2, 5 bases. CDR1 DFQATT and CDR2 SNEGSKA come from the germline V gene (reference sequence). V was pared by 5 bases and J by 6 bases, with 9 bases between. The CDR3 has 11 amino acids. The CDR3 reads CSAAQRDTQYF. The CDR3 DNA is TGCAGTGCTGCCCAGCGGGATACGCAGTATTTT.

J is TRBJ1-1 and V is TRBV29-1; D may be TRBD1 (6 bases). The germline V gene has CDR1 SQVTM and CDR2 ANQGSEA. V was trimmed by 5 bases and J by 0 bases, leaving 10 bases between them. The CDR3 consists of 13 residues. The CDR3 here is CSVSGVVNTEAFF. DNA of the CDR3: TGCAGCGTTTCAGGGGTGGTGAACACTGAAGCTTTCTTT.

The J gene is TRBJ2-5, the V gene TRBV5-4; 11 bases agree with TRBD2. J lost 4 bases, V lost 0 bases, and 2 bases had no gene match. The CDR3 is 15 residues long. Per the germline V gene, CDR1 is SGHNT and CDR2 is YYREEE (reference sequence). CDR3 region: CASSLALAGAETQYF. For the CDR3, the DNA is TGTGCCAGCAGCTTGGCACTAGCGGGAGCAGAGACCCAGTACTTC.

The chain uses TRBV2 and TRBJ1-2; the D gene is possibly TRBD1 (5 bases). V gave up 9 bases and J gave up 4 bases, with 18 bases separating them. The germline gives CDR1 SNHLY, CDR2 FYNNEI. The CDR3 totals 14 residues. The CDR3 spells CARHLQVGGYGYTF. The CDR3 DNA sequence: TGTGCCAGACACCTACAGGTTGGGGGCTATGGCTACACCTTC.

V is TRBV7-6 and J is TRBJ2-3; 10 nucleotides agree with TRBD2. Trimming removed 2 bases from V and 5 bases from J; junction bases left unmatched: 13. The CDR3 has 18 residues. Germline V gives CDR1 SGHVS, CDR2 FNYEAQ. DNA for the CDR3: TGTGCCAGCAGCTTACGTAGCGTTCCTAGCGGGAGAGTAGATACGCAGTATTTT. Translated: CASSLRSVPSGRVDTQYF.

The chain recombines TRBV12-2 with TRBJ2-7. TRBV12-2 is noted as a pseudogene. This CDR3 spans 16 amino acids. DNA of the CDR3: TGTGCAAGTCGCTTAGCTGGTAGGGCGGTCGGATACGAGCAGTACTTC. Residues: CASRLAGRAVGYEQYF.